Listed below are T cell receptor beta chains from one sample, sequenced in a study of cytomegalovirus exposure and HLA in healthy donors. This table comes from immunoSEQ multiplex PCR, and its TCRdb copy is limited to in-frame clones, with some not included. The sample includes about 98,000 clones, around 80% of them seen just once. The material sequenced was PBMCs. Source of these receptors: a man in his forties or fifties in good health and CMV-seronegative. Each CDR3 is given with its conserved first and last residue. A D gene is named only where the DNA matches it firmly. A clone size is listed for some rows: how often the clone was seen (once, few, many), or a class if it is expanded.

TRBJ2-6	-	TRBV7-9	-	15	TGTGCCAGCAGCTTAAGGGGGAGCGGGGCCAACGTCCTGACTTTC	CASSLRGSGANVLTF
TRBJ1-5	-	TRBV6-1	-	13	TGTGCCAGCAGTGAAGCGACTACCGTTCCCCAGCATTTT	CASSEATTVPQHF
TRBJ1-3	-	TRBV25-1	few	14	TGTGCCAGCAGTGAATATATGAGCGGAAACACCATATATTTT	CASSEYMSGNTIYF
TRBJ2-1	-	TRBV9	few	12	TGTGCCAGCACCTCGGGGTACAATGAGCAGTTCTTC	CASTSGYNEQFF
TRBJ1-1	TRBD1	TRBV4-2	few	14	TGTGCCAGCAGTGAACAGGGGGCGAGCACTGAAGCTTTCTTT	CASSEQGASTEAFF
TRBJ2-2	-	TRBV10-3	few	12	TGTGCCAACGCGCCAGGGAACGGGGAGCTGTTTTTT	CANAPGNGELFF
TRBJ2-7	-	TRBV5-1	-	13	TGCGCCAGCAGCTTACCAGGGGCCTACGAGCAGTACTTC	CASSLPGAYEQYF
TRBJ1-1	TRBD1	TRBV6-6	-	15	TGTGCCAGCAGCAGGGACAGACGTATGAACACTGAAGCTTTCTTT	CASSRDRRMNTEAFF
TRBJ2-5	-	TRBV2	-	12	TGTGCCAGCAATGCTAGATCAGAGACCCAGTACTTC	CASNARSETQYF
TRBJ1-2	-	TRBV10-3	few	14	TGTGCCATCAGTGGAACAGGGATGGTCTATGGCTACACCTTC	CAISGTGMVYGYTF
TRBJ1-1	-	TRBV28	-	14	TGTGCCAGCAGTTTGGGCAGGGTTCTTGCTGAAGCTTTCTTT	CASSLGRVLAEAFF
TRBJ2-7	TRBD1	TRBV23-1	-	17	TGCGCCAGCAGTCAATGGAGGGGACAGGGGCTTCCCTACGAGCAGTACTTC	CASSQWRGQGLPYEQYF
TRBJ2-3	TRBD2	TRBV9	-	18	TGTGCCAGCAGCGTCACCCTCCGGCTAGCGGGGGGCGGAGATACGCAGTATTTT	CASSVTLRLAGGGDTQYF
TRBJ2-2	-	TRBV18	-	15	TGTGCCAGCTCCGTCAGCGGAAGCTACACCGGGGAGCTGTTTTTT	CASSVSGSYTGELFF
TRBJ1-6	-	TRBV5-5	-	12	TGTGCCAGCAGCCCAACGAGGTCACCCCTCCACTTT	CASSPTRSPLHF
TRBJ2-3	TRBD2	TRBV10-1	once	17	TGCGCCAGCAGTGAGTCGCTAGCGGGGGGATTCACAGATACGCAGTATTTT	CASSESLAGGFTDTQYF
TRBJ1-5	TRBD1	TRBV6-1	-	15	TGTGCCAGCAGTGGAAACAGGGGTCAGAATCAGCCCCAGCATTTT	CASSGNRGQNQPQHF
TRBJ2-6	TRBD1	TRBV5-8	once	17	TGTGCCAGCATTCGCCGGGACAGGGAGGCTGGGGCCAACGTCCTGACTTTC	CASIRRDREAGANVLTF
TRBJ2-1	TRBD1	TRBV10-3	-	13	TGTGCCATCAGCATCCAGACAGGGAATGAGCAGTTCTTC	CAISIQTGNEQFF
TRBJ1-1	-	TRBV30	-	11	TGTGCCTGGACAGCGGGGAGTGAAGCTTTCTTT	CAWTAGSEAFF
TRBJ2-7	-	TRBV6-5	-	14	TGTGCCAGCCGATTGGGCGTAGGGGCCTACGAGCAGTACTTC	CASRLGVGAYEQYF
TRBJ2-3	TRBD1	TRBV4-3	-	15	TGCGCCAGCAGCCAAGAACAGGGGTCTCTGTCCCCACAGTATTTT	CASSQEQGSLSPQYF
TRBJ2-7	-	TRBV19	-	14	TGTGCCAGTACGTTTTTGAGCGATTGGTACGAGCAGTACTTC	CASTFLSDWYEQYF
TRBJ1-6	-	TRBV30	few	15	TGTGCCTGGAGTGAGAGGGTCCGCGGGAATTCACCCCTCCACTTT	CAWSERVRGNSPLHF
TRBJ2-7	TRBD1	TRBV10-1	few	15	TGCGCTCTCCCTCTCCCCGGGACAGGGGTATACGAGCAGTACTTC	CALPLPGTGVYEQYF
TRBJ2-1	-	TRBV2	-	14	TGTGCCAGCAGTGACACTAGTGCATACAATGAGCAGTTCTTC	CASSDTSAYNEQFF
TRBJ2-1	-	TRBV7-8	-	15	TGTGCCAGCAGCCCCCGTAGGATCGGGAACAATGAGCAGTTCTTC	CASSPRRIGNNEQFF
TRBJ1-2	-	TRBV7-2	-	16	TGTGCCAGCAGCCAAGCAGGGTACAGGTCCCAGGATGGCTACACCTTC	CASSQAGYRSQDGYTF
TRBJ1-6	-	TRBV5-1	-	15	TGCGCCAGCAGGTCGACATTGAATCTTAATTCACCCCTCCACTTT	CASRSTLNLNSPLHF
TRBJ2-7	TRBD2	TRBV7-6	-	18	TGTGCCAGCAGCTTAGTCACTACTAGCGGGGGGGCCTCCTACGAGCAGTACTTC	CASSLVTTSGGASYEQYF
TRBJ2-3	-	TRBV18	once	12	TGTGCCAGCTCTCCTAGAGAGGATACGCAGTATTTT	CASSPREDTQYF
TRBJ1-2	-	TRBV9	few	14	TGTGCCAGCAGCGTAGTGGCAGGGGTGGGTGGCTACACCTTC	CASSVVAGVGGYTF
TRBJ2-7	-	TRBV11-2	once	13	TGTGCCAGCAGCTTATTCAGAAACTACGAGCAGTACTTC	CASSLFRNYEQYF
TRBJ1-6	-	TRBV5-6	-	14	TGTGCCAGCAGCTTGGGACTGGCGGGTTCACCCCTCCACTTT	CASSLGLAGSPLHF
TRBJ1-5	-	TRBV28	-	15	TGTGCCAGCAGTTTAGACAGAACCGTGAATCAGCCCCAGCATTTT	CASSLDRTVNQPQHF
TRBJ1-6	-	TRBV14	-	12	TGTGCCAGCAGCCAAGGCGGTCTATCCCTCCACTTT	CASSQGGLSLHF
TRBJ2-7	-	TRBV7-9	-	14	TGTGCCAGCAGCTTAGCGGGGGGTACCCACGAGCAGTACTTC	CASSLAGGTHEQYF
TRBJ1-1	-	TRBV10-3	-	13	TGTGCCATCAGTGAGCAGCAGGGCTCTGAAGCTTTCTTT	CAISEQQGSEAFF
TRBJ2-7	-	TRBV29-1	-	13	TGCAGCGTTTACAATAGGGGTTACTACGAGCAGTACTTC	CSVYNRGYYEQYF
TRBJ2-7	TRBD1	TRBV18	once	18	TGTGCCAGCTCACCACTGACAGGGAAGGGAGCCCGCTCCTACGAGCAGTACTTC	CASSPLTGKGARSYEQYF
TRBJ2-7	TRBD1	TRBV5-1	-	15	TGCGCCAGCAGCTTCACGACAGGGGGGACCTACGAGCAGTACTTC	CASSFTTGGTYEQYF
TRBJ1-2	-	TRBV27	-	14	TGTGCCAGCAGTTTTGCCGAAAGGGGTGACGGCTACACCTTC	CASSFAERGDGYTF
TRBJ2-3	-	TRBV15	-	14	TGTGCCACCAGCAGAGATCGCGTTTCGAATACGCAGTATTTT	CATSRDRVSNTQYF
TRBJ1-6	TRBD1	TRBV18	-	17	TGTGCCAGCTCACCATTGGACAGGAGCTCCTATAATTCACCCCTCCACTTT	CASSPLDRSSYNSPLHF
TRBJ2-1	-	TRBV10-3	-	16	TGTGCCATCAGTGAGCCGACTAGTCATCCTTACAATAAGCAGTTCTTC	CAISEPTSHPYNKQFF
TRBJ2-1	TRBD2	TRBV7-8	once	19	TGTGCCAGCAGCTCCAGAACTAGCGGGGGAGCCGCCTCCTACAATGAGCAGTTCTTC	CASSSRTSGGAASYNEQFF
TRBJ1-3	TRBD1	TRBV7-2	-	14	TGTGCCAGCAGCTTCGACAGGGCGCGAAACACCATATATTTT	CASSFDRARNTIYF
TRBJ2-3	TRBD2	TRBV6-5	-	15	TGTGCCAGCAGCCCTAGCGGGGGGGCCACAGATACGCAGTATTTT	CASSPSGGATDTQYF
TRBJ1-3	-	TRBV5-1	-	15	TGCGCCAGCAGCCCACACGCGGACTCTGGAAACACCATATATTTT	CASSPHADSGNTIYF
TRBJ1-1	TRBD1	TRBV20-1	-	11	TGCAGTGCTGAACAGGGGGGTGAAGCTTTCTTT	CSAEQGGEAFF
TRBJ1-6	-	TRBV6-5	few	14	TGTGCCAGCAGTGACAGGTGGACGGATTCACCCCTCCACTTT	CASSDRWTDSPLHF
TRBJ2-4	TRBD2	TRBV6-5	few	14	TGTGCCAGCAGTTACAGTCTAGCGGAAAACATTCAGTACTTC	CASSYSLAENIQYF
TRBJ2-3	TRBD2	TRBV5-5	-	13	TGTGCCAGCAGCTTGGGCGGGGGGACTCCGCAGTATTTT	CASSLGGGTPQYF
TRBJ2-7	TRBD1	TRBV11-2	-	15	TGTGCCAGCAGCCACCGGGACAGGGGTCCCTACGAGCAGTACTTC	CASSHRDRGPYEQYF
TRBJ1-6	-	TRBV7-9	-	13	TGTGCCAGCACGCAGAAGTATAATTCACCCCTCCACTTT	CASTQKYNSPLHF